Listed below are T cell receptor beta chains from one sample, sequenced in a study of shared T cell receptors in the human thymus. Clones were read by immunoSEQ multiplex PCR, and TCRdb kept only the in-frame ones, dropping some. The top ten hold roughly 0.013% of the sample, which has roughly 550,000 clones, around 82% seen once. The data also belong to a second study, concerning human thymus T cells.

Sequenced input: thymocytes. Receptors originate from a boy under two years old with a congenital heart defect. The CDR3 runs from the conserved cysteine through the conserved F or W. The D gene is left open where the match is weak. Size is stated for part of the rows, as once, few or many counts, or as a class when the clone is expanded.

clone size | J gene | V gene | D gene | CDR3 protein | CDR3 DNA
. | TRBJ2-7 | TRBV6-1 | TRBD2 | CASRSSSGRGQYF | TGTGCCAGCAGATCTTCTAGCGGGAGAGGGCAGTACTTC
. | TRBJ1-1 | TRBV7-2 | . | CASSLAQGTEAFF | TGTGCCAGCAGCTTAGCGCAGGGCACTGAAGCTTTCTTT
. | TRBJ2-5 | TRBV25-1 | . | CASGSNSESEETQYF | TGTGCCAGCGGGTCAAATAGCGAGTCGGAAGAGACCCAGTACTTC
once | TRBJ2-7 | TRBV5-4 | . | CASSPSYEQYF | TGTGCCAGCAGCCCATCCTACGAGCAGTACTTC
. | TRBJ2-7 | TRBV19 | . | CASSIGHRDHEQYF | TGTGCCAGTAGTATAGGCCACAGGGACCACGAGCAGTACTTC
. | TRBJ2-3 | TRBV7-3 | TRBD2 | CASSFTSGLTDTQYF | TGTGCCAGCAGCTTCACTAGCGGGCTCACAGATACGCAGTATTTT
. | TRBJ2-7 | TRBV27 | . | CASSLRAGDKSYEQYF | TGTGCCAGCAGTTTAAGGGCGGGGGACAAATCCTACGAGCAGTACTTC
. | TRBJ1-4 | TRBV15 | TRBD1 | CATNATGSEKLFF | TGTGCCACCAACGCGACAGGGAGTGAAAAACTGTTTTTT
few | TRBJ2-1 | TRBV6-4 | . | CASSGGLADYNEQFF | TGTGCCAGCAGTGGGGGGCTAGCGGACTACAATGAGCAGTTCTTC
. | TRBJ1-1 | TRBV7-9 | . | CASSRSDTEAFF | TGTGCCAGCAGCCGTTCGGACACTGAAGCTTTCTTT